Each of the 7 T cell receptor beta chains below was sequenced from the same sample in a study of CD8 T cells in ankylosing spondylitis. TCRdb fed the 5' RACE reads into MiXCR, producing one record per CDR3 protein. The sample consists of about 340,000 distinct CDR3 sequences, roughly 14% of them appearing once. Input material: blood, either unsorted or a sorted T cell fraction (not recorded which). These receptors originate from a male donor with ankylosing spondylitis or in good health (not recorded which).

This clonotype was seen repeatedly, ten times or more. The chain has TRBV12-3 or TRBV12-4 and TRBJ1-6; possibly TRBD1 for D (5 bases). CDR3 length equals 14 residues. Between the trimmed V and J ends, which lost 7 bases and 7 bases, there was a span of 14 bases. CDR3 amino acids: CASTLGPGNSPLHF. For the CDR3, the DNA is TGTGCCAGCACCCTGGGCCCAGGGAATTCACCCCTCCACTTT.

The chain joins TRBV5-1 to TRBJ1-2; maybe TRBD1 (5 bases). This CDR3 has 13 amino acids. Trimming pared 0 bases from V and 8 bases from J, leaving 11 bases between. Germline V gene data show CDR1 as SGHRS and CDR2 as YFSETQ. CDR3 sequence: CASSLVPGPGYTF. The CDR3, as DNA: TGCGCCAGCAGCTTGGTTCCGGGGCCCGGCTACACCTTC.

The chain is built from TRBV9 and TRBJ2-3; no reliable D call. Trimming took off 0 bases at V and 1 base at J, with 3 bases between the two ends. Germline V CDR1 and CDR2: SGDLS, YYNGEE. The CDR3 covers 13 residues. The CDR3: CASSVEGTDTQYF. The CDR3 bases are TGTGCCAGCAGCGTAGAAGGCACAGATACGCAGTATTTT.

J is TRBJ2-7 and V is TRBV9; tentatively, D is TRBD2 (5 bases). Germline-derived CDR1 and CDR2 are SGDLS and YYNGEE. The CDR3 is made up of 14 amino acids. V lost 0 bases to trimming and J lost 6 bases, with 13 bases between them. The chain's CDR3 is CASSVEGGPFEQYF. DNA of the CDR3: TGTGCCAGCAGCGTAGAAGGAGGACCGTTCGAGCAGTACTTC.

The chain links TRBV25-1 to TRBJ2-7; possible D gene TRBD2, 6 bases. V was trimmed by 2 bases and J by 2 bases, leaving 13 bases between them. The CDR3 loop spans 15 amino acids. Germline assignment: CDR1 MGHDK and CDR2 SYGVNS. The CDR3 sequence is CASSEPGTLTYEQYF. For the CDR3, the DNA is TGTGCCAGCAGTGAACCCGGGACTCTGACCTACGAGCAGTACTTC.

This clonotype was counted many times. The chain uses TRBV20-1 and TRBJ2-2; D perhaps matches TRBD2 (6 bases). CDR1 and CDR2 from the germline V gene are DFQATT and SNEGSKA (reference sequence). This CDR3 is 14 amino acids long. V was clipped by 4 bases and J by 5 bases, with 14 bases between them. The CDR3 region is CSAKGPEGTGELFF. CDR3 sequence (DNA): TGCAGTGCTAAAGGACCGGAGGGGACCGGGGAGCTGTTTTTT.

The chain is built from TRBV20-1 and TRBJ2-1; possible D gene TRBD2, 6 bases. Germline V CDR1 and CDR2: DFQATT, SNEGSKA (reference sequence). This CDR3 region has 14 residues. The germline V and J ends were trimmed by 0 bases and 6 bases, with 12 bases remaining between them. The CDR3 is CSARDPRRGNEQFF. In DNA form, the CDR3 reads TGCAGTGCTAGAGACCCACGGCGGGGCAATGAGCAGTTCTTC.